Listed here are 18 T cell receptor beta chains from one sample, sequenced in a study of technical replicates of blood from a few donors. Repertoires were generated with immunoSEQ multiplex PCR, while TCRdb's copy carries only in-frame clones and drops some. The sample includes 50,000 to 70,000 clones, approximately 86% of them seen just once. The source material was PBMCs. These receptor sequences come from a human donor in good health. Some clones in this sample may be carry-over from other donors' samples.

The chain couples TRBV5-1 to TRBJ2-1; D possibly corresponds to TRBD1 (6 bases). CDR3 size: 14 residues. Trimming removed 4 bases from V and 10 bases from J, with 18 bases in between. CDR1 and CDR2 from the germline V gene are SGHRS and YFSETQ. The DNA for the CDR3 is TGCGCCAGCAGCCTCGTTGGGGGCGAACGGGAGCAGTTCTTC. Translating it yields CASSLVGGEREQFF.

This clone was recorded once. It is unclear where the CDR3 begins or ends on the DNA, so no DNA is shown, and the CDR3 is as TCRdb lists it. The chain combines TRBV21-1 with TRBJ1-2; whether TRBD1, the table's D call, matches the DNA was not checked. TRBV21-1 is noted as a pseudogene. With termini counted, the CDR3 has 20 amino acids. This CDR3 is CATIYSSPGTEQGYCCGYTF.

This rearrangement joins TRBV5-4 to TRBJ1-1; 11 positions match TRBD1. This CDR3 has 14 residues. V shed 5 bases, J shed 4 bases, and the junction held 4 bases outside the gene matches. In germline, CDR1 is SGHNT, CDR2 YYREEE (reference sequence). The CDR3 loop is CASSLGTGGTEAFF. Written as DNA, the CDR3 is TGTGCCAGCAGTTTAGGGACAGGGGGCACTGAAGCTTTCTTT.

The CDR3 DNA is TGTGCCAGCAGCGCTGGGACAGGGAAAGAAGCTTTCTTT. It encodes CASSAGTGKEAFF. The gene calls are TRBV9 and TRBJ1-1; 9 nucleotides line up with TRBD1. Trimming removed 3 bases from V and 8 bases from J; junction bases left unmatched: 5. CDR1 SGDLS and CDR2 YYNGEE come from the germline V gene. CDR3 length: 13 residues.

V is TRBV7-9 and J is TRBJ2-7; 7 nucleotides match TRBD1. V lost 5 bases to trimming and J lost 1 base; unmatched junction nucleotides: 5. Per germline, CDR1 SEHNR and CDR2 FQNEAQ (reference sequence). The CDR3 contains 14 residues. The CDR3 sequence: CASSPTGPSYEQYF. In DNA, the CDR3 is TGTGCCAGCAGCCCGACAGGGCCGTCCTACGAGCAGTACTTC.

The CDR3: CASSQGSEQYF. The CDR3 DNA sequence: TGCGCCAGCAGCCAGGGGAGCGAGCAGTACTTC. This chain joins TRBV4-1 and TRBJ2-7; a weak D match, TRBD2 (5 bases). The CDR3 sequence is 11 residues long. V was shortened by 3 bases and J by 6 bases, with 6 bases between the two germline ends. Germline CDR1 reads MGHRA; CDR2 reads YSYEKL.

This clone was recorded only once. As DNA, the CDR3 is TGCGCCAGCATCCTACTAGCGGGGCGGGAGACCCAGTACTTC. This codes for CASILLAGRETQYF. The chain couples TRBV5-1 to TRBJ2-5; 10 bases align to TRBD2. Germline CDR1 SGHRS, CDR2 YFSETQ. Unmatched junction bases numbered 7, after V lost 6 bases and J lost 5 bases. The CDR3 has 14 residues.

Here the CDR3 reads CASSDRPRYGYTF. DNA of the CDR3: TGTGCCAGTAGTGACAGGCCTCGCTATGGCTACACCTTC. The J gene is TRBJ1-2, the V gene TRBV19; D might be TRBD1 (6 bases). In germline, CDR1 is LNHDA, CDR2 SQIVND (reference sequence). The CDR3 contains 13 residues. Trimming stripped 5 bases from V and 4 bases from J, with 11 bases between.

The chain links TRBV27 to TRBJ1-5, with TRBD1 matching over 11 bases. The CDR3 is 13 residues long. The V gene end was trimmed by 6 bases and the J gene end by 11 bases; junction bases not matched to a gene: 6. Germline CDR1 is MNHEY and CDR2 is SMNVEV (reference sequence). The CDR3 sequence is CASRRTGGASQHF. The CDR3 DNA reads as TGTGCCAGCAGGAGGACAGGGGGCGCGTCCCAGCATTTT.

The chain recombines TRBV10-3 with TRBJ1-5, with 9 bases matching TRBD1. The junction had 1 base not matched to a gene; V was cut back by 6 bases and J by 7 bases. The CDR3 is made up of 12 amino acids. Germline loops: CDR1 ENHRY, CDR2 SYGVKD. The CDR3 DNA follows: TGTGCCATCAGGGACAGGGGCCAGCCCCAGCATTTT. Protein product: CAIRDRGQPQHF.

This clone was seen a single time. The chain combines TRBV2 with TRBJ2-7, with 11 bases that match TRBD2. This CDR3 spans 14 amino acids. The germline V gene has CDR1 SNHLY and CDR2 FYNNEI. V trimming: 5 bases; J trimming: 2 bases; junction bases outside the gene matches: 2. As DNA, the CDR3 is TGTGCCAGCAGTATAGCGGGGGGGACCTACGAGCAGTACTTC. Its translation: CASSIAGGTYEQYF.

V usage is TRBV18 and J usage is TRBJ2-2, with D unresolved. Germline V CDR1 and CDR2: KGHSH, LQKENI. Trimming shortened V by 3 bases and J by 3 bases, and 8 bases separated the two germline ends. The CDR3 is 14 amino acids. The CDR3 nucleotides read TGTGCCAGCTCACCTGGGCTGGACACCGGGGAGCTGTTTTTT. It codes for CASSPGLDTGELFF. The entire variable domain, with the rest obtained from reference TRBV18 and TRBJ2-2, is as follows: NAGVMQNPRHLVRRRGQEARLRCSPMKGHSHVYWYRQLPEEGLKFMVYLQKENIIDESGMPKERFSAEFPKEGPSILRIQQVVRGDSAAYFCASSPGLDTGELFFGEGSRLTVL.

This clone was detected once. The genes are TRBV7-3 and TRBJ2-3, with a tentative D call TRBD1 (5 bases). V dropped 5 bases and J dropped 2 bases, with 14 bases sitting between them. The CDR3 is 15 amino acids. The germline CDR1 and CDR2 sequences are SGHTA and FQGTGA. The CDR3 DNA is TGTGCCAGCAGCCCCGGACATTTCCTCACAGATACGCAGTATTTT. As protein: CASSPGHFLTDTQYF.

The CDR3 region has the DNA TGCGCCAGCAGCCAAGATACGGGGGACGAGCAGTACTTC. Translation: CASSQDTGDEQYF. The chain recombines TRBV4-3 with TRBJ2-7; tentative D call: TRBD2 (6 bases). The germline V gene encodes CDR1 LGHNA and CDR2 YSLEER. Trimming left V 0 bases short and J 5 bases short, with 8 bases between. The CDR3 runs to 13 residues.

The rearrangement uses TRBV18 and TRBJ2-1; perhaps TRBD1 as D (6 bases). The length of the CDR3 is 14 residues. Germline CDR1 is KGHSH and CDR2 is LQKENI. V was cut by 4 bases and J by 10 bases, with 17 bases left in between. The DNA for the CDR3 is TGTGCCAGCTCACTCCGTGGGACAAGGTTCGAGCAGTTCTTC. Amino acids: CASSLRGTRFEQFF.

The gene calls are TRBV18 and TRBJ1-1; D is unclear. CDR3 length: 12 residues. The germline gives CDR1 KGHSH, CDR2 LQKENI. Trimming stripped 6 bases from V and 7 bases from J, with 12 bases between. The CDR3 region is CASSPNTGEAFF. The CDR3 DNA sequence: TGTGCCAGCTCCCCAAACACGGGTGAAGCTTTCTTT.

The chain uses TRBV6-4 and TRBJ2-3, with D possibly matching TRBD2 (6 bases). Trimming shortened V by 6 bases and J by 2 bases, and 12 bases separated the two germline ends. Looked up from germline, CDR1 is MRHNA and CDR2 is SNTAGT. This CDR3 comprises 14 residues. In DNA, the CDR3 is TGTGCCAGCAGGCCGGGAGACGCCACAGATACGCAGTATTTT. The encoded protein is CASRPGDATDTQYF.

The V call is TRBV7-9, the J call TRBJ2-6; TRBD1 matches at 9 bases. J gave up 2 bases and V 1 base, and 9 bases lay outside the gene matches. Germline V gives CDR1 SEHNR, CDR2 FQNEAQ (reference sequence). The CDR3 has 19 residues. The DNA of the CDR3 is TGTGCCAGCAGCTTAGGGCTCCACAGGGGGCGCACTGGGGCCAACGTCCTGACTTTC. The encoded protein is CASSLGLHRGRTGANVLTF.